This T cell receptor (beta chain) was found in a study of blood T cells in healthy people across ages. Germline CDR1 and CDR2: MDHEN and SYDVKM. With 3 bases removed from V and 8 bases from J, the gap between germline ends came to 11 bases. The CDR3 totals 14 residues. The use of a sample-barcoded 5' primer and a J-beta primer mix characterized a second PCR of about 7 to 12 cycles. TCRdb itself ran the 5' RACE reads through MiXCR, one entry per CDR3 protein. Of fewer than 900,000 distinct CDR3 sequences in the sample, around 48% are singletons; the top ten hold around a third. As for this clonotype: Antigen unknown.

Overall study findings and caveats: A conclusive naive versus antigen-experienced comparison was prevented by the unsorted PBMCs.

The source is a woman aged 60-70 years in good health. The sample consisted of blood. The chain couples TRBV28 to TRBJ1-6, with D tentatively TRBD1 (5 bases). CDR3 residues: CASSLRGVHSPLHF. The DNA for the CDR3 is TGTGCCAGCAGTTTGAGAGGGGTCCATTCACCCCTCCACTTT.